This TCR beta chain originates from a study of T cells in localized non-small cell lung cancer. Turning to this clone: Its antigen is unknown.

General study results and limits: There was higher T cell clonality in uninvolved adjacent lung than in tumor, and it was highest there.

Generated by immunoSEQ multiplex PCR, the TCRdb table keeps only in-frame clones and is missing some. This table holds roughly 72,000 clones, 85% to 90% found once. This specimen consisted of peripheral blood, obtained before any cancer treatment. This clonotype was sampled from a male donor aged 60 or older with stage III squamous cell lung carcinoma.

The CDR3 here is CASSSRVLSELFF. CDR3 sequence (DNA): TGTGCCAGCTCAAGCCGGGTATTAAGTGAACTGTTTTTT. This chain joins TRBV18 and TRBJ1-4; D not resolved. Germline CDR1 reads KGHSH; CDR2 reads LQKENI. V was pared by 5 bases and J by 12 bases, with 16 bases between. CDR3 length equals 13 residues.